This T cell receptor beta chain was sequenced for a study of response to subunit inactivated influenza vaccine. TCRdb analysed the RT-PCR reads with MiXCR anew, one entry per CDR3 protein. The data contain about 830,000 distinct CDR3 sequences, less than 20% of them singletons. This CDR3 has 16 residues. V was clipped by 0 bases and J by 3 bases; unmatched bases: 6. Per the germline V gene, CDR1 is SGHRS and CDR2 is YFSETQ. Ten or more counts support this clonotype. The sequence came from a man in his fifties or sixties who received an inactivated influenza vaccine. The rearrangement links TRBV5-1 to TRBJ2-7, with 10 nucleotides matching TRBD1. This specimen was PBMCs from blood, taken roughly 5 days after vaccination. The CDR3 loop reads CASSLEGTGAYYEQYF. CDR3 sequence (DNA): TGCGCCAGCAGCTTGGAAGGGACAGGGGCTTACTACGAGCAGTACTTC.